This T cell receptor (beta chain) is from a study of response to subunit inactivated influenza vaccine. Of note for this clonotype: Its target is not known.

TCRdb re-analysed the RT-PCR reads in MiXCR, keeping a single row per CDR3 protein. The table records 650,000 to 800,000 distinct CDR3 sequences, approximately 17% of them present only once. Study outcomes and limitations: With each seasonal influenza vaccination, the authors suggested, few new T cells are recruited.

The CDR3 spans 15 residues. Germline CDR1 is SNHLY and CDR2 is FYNNEI. Trimming stripped 4 bases from V and 0 bases from J, with 9 bases between. This material consisted of PBMCs from blood, taken roughly 5 days after vaccination. The receptor was isolated from a man in his fifties or sixties who received an inactivated influenza vaccine. V gene TRBV2 combines with J gene TRBJ2-2, with D tentatively TRBD1 (6 bases). The CDR3 DNA sequence: TGTGCCAGCAGTGGGACAGCGACGAACACCGGGGAGCTGTTTTTT. Its protein is CASSGTATNTGELFF.